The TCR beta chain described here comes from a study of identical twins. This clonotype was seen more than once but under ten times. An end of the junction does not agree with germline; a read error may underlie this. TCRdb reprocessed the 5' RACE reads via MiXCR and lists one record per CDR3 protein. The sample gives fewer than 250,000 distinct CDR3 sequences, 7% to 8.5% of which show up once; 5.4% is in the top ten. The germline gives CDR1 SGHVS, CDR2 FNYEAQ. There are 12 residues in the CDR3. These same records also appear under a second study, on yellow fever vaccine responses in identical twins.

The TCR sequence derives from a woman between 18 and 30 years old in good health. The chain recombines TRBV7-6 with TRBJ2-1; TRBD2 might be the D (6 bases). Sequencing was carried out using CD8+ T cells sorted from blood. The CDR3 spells CASSPYGTEEFF. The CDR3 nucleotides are TGTGCCAGCAGCCCCTACGGGACTGAGGAGTTCTTC.